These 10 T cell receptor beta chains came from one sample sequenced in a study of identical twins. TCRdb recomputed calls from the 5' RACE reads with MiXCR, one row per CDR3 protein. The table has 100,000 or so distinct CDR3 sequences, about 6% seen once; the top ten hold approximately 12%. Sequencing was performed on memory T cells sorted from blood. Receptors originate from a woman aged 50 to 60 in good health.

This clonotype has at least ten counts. CDR3 sequence reads: CATSRDPGATDTQYF. Here the CDR3 DNA reads TGTGCCACCAGCAGAGATCCAGGAGCCACAGATACGCAGTATTTT. The chain is built from TRBV15 and TRBJ2-3; D remains ambiguous. V was clipped by 0 bases and J by 2 bases, with 9 bases between them. The CDR3 runs 15 residues. The germline gives CDR1 LNHNV, CDR2 YYDKDF (reference sequence).

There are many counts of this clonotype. CDR3 sequence (DNA): TGTGCCAGCGGGTTTAGCACAGATACGCAGTATTTT. Translating it yields CASGFSTDTQYF. The V and J genes are TRBV6-5 and TRBJ2-3; no definite D call. V was cut by 8 bases and J by 0 bases, with 6 bases left in between. Germline-derived CDR1 and CDR2 are MNHEY and SVGAGI. The CDR3 has 12 residues.

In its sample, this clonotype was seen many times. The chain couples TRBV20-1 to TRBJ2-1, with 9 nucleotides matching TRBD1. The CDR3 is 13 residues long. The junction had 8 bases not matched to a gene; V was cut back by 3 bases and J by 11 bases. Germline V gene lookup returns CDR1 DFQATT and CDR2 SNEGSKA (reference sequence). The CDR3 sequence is CSASGQGLGKQFF. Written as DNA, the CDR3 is TGCAGTGCTAGTGGACAGGGGCTAGGGAAGCAGTTCTTC.

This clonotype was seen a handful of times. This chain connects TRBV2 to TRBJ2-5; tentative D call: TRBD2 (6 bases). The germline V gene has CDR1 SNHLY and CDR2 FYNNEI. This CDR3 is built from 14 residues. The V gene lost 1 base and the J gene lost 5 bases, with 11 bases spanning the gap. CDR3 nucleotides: TGTGCCAGCAGTGAAGTGGCTGGGGGGGAGACCCAGTACTTC. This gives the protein CASSEVAGGETQYF.

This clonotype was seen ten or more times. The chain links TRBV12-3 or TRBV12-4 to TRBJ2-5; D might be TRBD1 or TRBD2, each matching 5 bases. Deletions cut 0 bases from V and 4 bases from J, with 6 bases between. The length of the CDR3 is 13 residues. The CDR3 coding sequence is TGTGCCAGCAGTTTAGCAGGGACAGAGACCCAGTACTTC. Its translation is CASSLAGTETQYF.

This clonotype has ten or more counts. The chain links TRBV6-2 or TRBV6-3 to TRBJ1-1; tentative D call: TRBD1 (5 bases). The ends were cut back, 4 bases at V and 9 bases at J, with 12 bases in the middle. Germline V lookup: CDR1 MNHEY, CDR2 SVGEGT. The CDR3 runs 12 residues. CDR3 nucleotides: TGTGCCAGCAGTTTCATGAGGGGTCAAGCTTTCTTT. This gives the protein CASSFMRGQAFF.

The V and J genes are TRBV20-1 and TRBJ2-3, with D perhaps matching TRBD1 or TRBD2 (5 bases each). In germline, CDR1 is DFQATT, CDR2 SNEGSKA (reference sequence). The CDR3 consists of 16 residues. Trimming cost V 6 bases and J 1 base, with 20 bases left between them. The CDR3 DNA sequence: TGCAGTGCCAGGGCCATTCTAGCCGAGCGCACAGATACGCAGTATTTT. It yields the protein CSARAILAERTDTQYF.

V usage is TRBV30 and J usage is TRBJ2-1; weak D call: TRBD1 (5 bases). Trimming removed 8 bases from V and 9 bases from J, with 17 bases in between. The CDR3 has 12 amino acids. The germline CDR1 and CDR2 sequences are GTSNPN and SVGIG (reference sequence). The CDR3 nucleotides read TGTGCCCTTGGAGATTTAGGGGCTGAGCAGTTCTTC. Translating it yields CALGDLGAEQFF.

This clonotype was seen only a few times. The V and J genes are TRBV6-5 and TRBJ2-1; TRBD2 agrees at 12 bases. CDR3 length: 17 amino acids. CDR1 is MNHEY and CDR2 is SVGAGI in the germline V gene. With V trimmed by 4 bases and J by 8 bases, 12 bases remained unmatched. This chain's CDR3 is CASSLIPLAGGSDEQFF. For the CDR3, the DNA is TGTGCCAGCAGTTTAATCCCACTAGCGGGAGGAAGTGATGAGCAGTTCTTC.

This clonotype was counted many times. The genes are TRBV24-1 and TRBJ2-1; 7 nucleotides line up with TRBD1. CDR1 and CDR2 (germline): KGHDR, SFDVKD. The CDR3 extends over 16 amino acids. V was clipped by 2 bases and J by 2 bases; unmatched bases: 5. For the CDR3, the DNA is TGTGCCACCAGTGATTCGTGGGACAGAGCCTACAATGAGCAGTTCTTC. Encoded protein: CATSDSWDRAYNEQFF.